This T cell receptor (beta chain) comes out of a study of blood T cells in healthy people across ages. Broader study findings: TCR beta diversity tracked closely with naive T cell percentage.

As for this clonotype: Its antigen is unknown.

V was pared by 3 bases and J by 1 base, with 10 bases between. The CDR3 covers 14 residues. CDR1 LGHNA and CDR2 YNFKEQ come from the germline V gene. It was with a sample-barcoded 5' primer and a J-beta primer mix that a second PCR of roughly 6 to 11 cycles was run. TCRdb recomputed calls from the 5' RACE reads with MiXCR, one row per CDR3 protein. This table holds some 850,000 distinct CDR3 sequences, more than 25% found once. This same sample was also part of a study on T cells of mothers and their children.

The chain is built from TRBV4-2 and TRBJ2-7; D is possibly TRBD1 or TRBD2 (5 bases each). This clonotype was obtained from a boy younger than 18 in good health. Material: blood. The CDR3 is CASSQGEASYEQYF. In DNA, the CDR3 is TGTGCCAGCAGCCAGGGGGAAGCTTCCTACGAGCAGTACTTC.